Below, 21 T cell receptor beta chains from the same sample are listed, as sequenced in a study of T cell repertoires in cytomegalovirus infection. MiXCR, run by TCRdb on the reads, gives a single entry per CDR3 protein. The sample lists about 260,000 distinct CDR3 sequences, roughly an eighth occurring once. The specimen sequenced was PBMCs. The receptors originated from a human donor in good health (CMV status not recorded). Some clones in this sample may be carry-over from other donors' samples.

The rearrangement links TRBV9 to TRBJ2-1; D is unclear. This CDR3 comprises 12 residues. Trimming removed 2 bases at V and 5 bases at J, with 5 bases between. Looked up from germline, CDR1 is SGDLS and CDR2 is YYNGEE. CDR3 coding DNA: TGTGCCAGCAGCGTTTACGACAATGAGCAGTTCTTC. Amino acid sequence: CASSVYDNEQFF.

V gene TRBV7-3 combines with J gene TRBJ1-2; D gene ambiguous. Trimming removed 5 bases at V and 5 bases at J, with 12 bases between. The CDR3 extends over 13 amino acids. Germline lookup yields CDR1 SGHTA and CDR2 FQGTGA. The CDR3 nucleotides are TGTGCCAGCAGCGCGGCGCCCCTATATGGCTACACCTTC. Protein: CASSAAPLYGYTF.

This clonotype was counted a few times. The chain joins TRBV20-1 to TRBJ1-2; 7 nucleotides agree with TRBD1. This CDR3 contains 12 residues. Trimming cost V 6 bases and J 3 bases; bases outside gene matches: 4. The germline V gene encodes CDR1 DFQATT and CDR2 SNEGSKA (reference sequence). This CDR3 reads CSAWDSYYGYTF. CDR3 in DNA: TGCAGTGCCTGGGACAGCTACTATGGCTACACCTTC.

Ten or more counts support this clonotype. CDR3 sequence (DNA): TGTGCCAGCAGCTTATTAAGAGGCGGGGAGCTGTTTTTT. Encoded protein: CASSLLRGGELFF. The chain links TRBV7-8 to TRBJ2-2, with no clear D. The CDR3 has 13 residues. Germline CDR1 reads SGHVS; CDR2 reads FQNEAQ. V was pared by 2 bases and J by 7 bases, with 8 bases between.

V is TRBV7-3 and J is TRBJ2-1; 8 bases match TRBD2. Unmatched junction bases numbered 10, after V lost 5 bases and J lost 7 bases. Germline V gene data show CDR1 as SGHTA and CDR2 as FQGTGA. The CDR3 consists of 15 residues. This CDR3 is CASSQGLAGQNEQFF. The DNA for the CDR3 is TGTGCCAGCAGCCAAGGGCTAGCGGGTCAGAATGAGCAGTTCTTC.

The chain has TRBV4-2 and TRBJ1-2, with TRBD1 matching over 8 bases. V shed 0 bases and J 5 bases; nucleotides not matched to a gene: 5. The CDR3 contains 15 residues. Germline lookup yields CDR1 LGHNA and CDR2 YNFKEQ. The CDR3 region has the DNA TGTGCCAGCAGCCAAGATCCAGGGGGCAAGTATGGCTACACCTTC. It translates to CASSQDPGGKYGYTF.

There are a few counts of this clonotype. The gene calls are TRBV28 and TRBJ2-2; 7 nucleotides align to TRBD1. CDR1 and CDR2 (germline): MDHEN, SYDVKM. The trim removed 6 bases at V and 5 bases at J, leaving 3 bases unmatched. The length of the CDR3 is 13 residues. CDR3 coding DNA: TGTGCCAGCAGCCCACAGGGGACCGGGGAGCTGTTTTTT. It translates to CASSPQGTGELFF.

At least ten counts were recorded for this clonotype. The chain recombines TRBV4-3 with TRBJ2-2; D possibly corresponds to TRBD2 (6 bases). The germline V gene has CDR1 LGHNA and CDR2 YSLEER. Trimming removed 1 base from V and 4 bases from J, with 10 bases in between. The CDR3 is 15 amino acids. The CDR3, as DNA: TGCGCCAGCAGCCAAGGGGGACTTCCCACCGGGGAGCTGTTTTTT. Translating it yields CASSQGGLPTGELFF.

This chain uses TRBV7-9 with TRBJ1-5; maybe TRBD1 (5 bases). Looked up from germline, CDR1 is SEHNR and CDR2 is FQNEAQ (reference sequence). There are 17 residues in the CDR3. The germline V and J ends were trimmed by 1 base and 5 bases, with 18 bases remaining between them. This CDR3 reads CASSLGGVGAGDQPQHF. CDR3 DNA sequence: TGTGCCAGCAGCTTAGGGGGAGTAGGGGCTGGGGATCAGCCCCAGCATTTT.

In its sample, this clonotype was seen many times. V usage is TRBV7-8 and J usage is TRBJ1-2; 7 nucleotides agree with TRBD1. The trim removed 7 bases at V and 0 bases at J, leaving 5 bases unmatched. The length of the CDR3 is 14 residues. Germline V gene data show CDR1 as SGHVS and CDR2 as FQNEAQ. CDR3 in amino acids: CASTGQDPNYGYTF. CDR3 DNA sequence: TGTGCCAGCACAGGACAGGACCCTAACTATGGCTACACCTTC.

This clonotype came up many times. This sequence joins TRBV12-3 or TRBV12-4 and TRBJ1-1, with D hard to call. The CDR3 is made up of 12 amino acids. The V and J ends lost 3 bases and 8 bases respectively, with 10 bases between them. The CDR3, as DNA: TGTGCCAGCAGTTTGGGGAACAGAGAAGCTTTCTTT. This codes for CASSLGNREAFF.

This clonotype was recorded a few times. The J gene is TRBJ1-5, the V gene TRBV19, with D perhaps matching TRBD1 (6 bases). Germline values: CDR1 LNHDA, CDR2 SQIVND (reference sequence). V lost 5 bases and J lost 6, with 8 bases in between. The CDR3 extends over 12 amino acids. CDR3 coding DNA: TGTGCCAGTAGTCCCAGGGGTCAGCCCCAGCATTTT. Its translation is CASSPRGQPQHF.

The J gene is TRBJ1-5, the V gene TRBV6-5; TRBD1 matches at 7 bases. The CDR3 length is 15 residues. V gave up 5 bases and J gave up 3 bases; unmatched junction bases: 7. Germline V lookup: CDR1 MNHEY, CDR2 SVGAGI. The CDR3 protein is CASSGGDSPNQPQHF. In DNA form, the CDR3 reads TGTGCCAGCAGTGGGGGGGACAGTCCCAATCAGCCCCAGCATTTT.

The chain couples TRBV23-1 to TRBJ1-2; a possible D gene is TRBD1 (5 bases). TRBV23-1 is an ORF, and what it does is uncertain. The CDR3 is 15 amino acids. Trimming took off 0 bases at V and 4 bases at J, with 12 bases between the two ends. In DNA, the CDR3 is TGCGCCAGCAGTCAATCGTACGGACACACCTATGGCTACACCTTC. Its translation is CASSQSYGHTYGYTF.

This clonotype occurred a few times. This chain links TRBV6-6 with TRBJ2-5; D is unresolved. V was shortened by 6 bases and J by 6 bases, with 14 bases between the two germline ends. The germline CDR1 and CDR2 sequences are MNHNY and SVGAGI (reference sequence). The CDR3 runs 13 residues. This CDR3 is CASSGAGTKTQYF. In DNA form, the CDR3 reads TGTGCCAGCAGCGGCGCAGGTACGAAGACCCAGTACTTC.

The chain employs TRBV29-1 and TRBJ1-5; tentatively, D is TRBD1 (6 bases). The ends were cut back, 6 bases at V and 1 base at J, with 13 bases in the middle. Germline V gene sequence: CDR1 SQVTM, CDR2 ANQGSEA. The CDR3 runs to 14 residues. The CDR3 protein is CSVGEGVSNQPQHF. The CDR3 DNA sequence: TGCAGCGTGGGGGAGGGGGTGAGCAATCAGCCCCAGCATTTT.

This clonotype was recorded many times. V and J are TRBV7-2 and TRBJ2-3, with TRBD2 identical over 9 bases. The CDR3 sequence is 13 residues long. Losses at the gene ends were 8 bases for V and 4 bases for J; bases not matched to a gene: 4. CDR1 is SGHTA and CDR2 is FQGNSA in the germline V gene. The CDR3 sequence is CASVAGGADTQYF. The DNA for the CDR3 is TGTGCCAGCGTTGCGGGGGGGGCAGATACGCAGTATTTT.

This clonotype came up many times. The rearrangement links TRBV7-2 to TRBJ1-2; D not certain. There are 14 residues in the CDR3. Per the germline V gene, CDR1 is SGHTA and CDR2 is FQGNSA. With 7 bases removed from V and 2 bases from J, the gap between germline ends came to 14 bases. CDR3 sequence reads: CASTLHDGNYGYTF. CDR3 DNA: TGTGCCAGCACCCTCCACGACGGCAACTATGGCTACACCTTC. Full variable domain (missing parts from reference TRBV7-2 and TRBJ1-2): GAGVSQSPSNKVTEKGKDVELRCDPISGHTALYWYRQSLGQGLEFLIYFQGNSAPDKSGLPSDRFSAERTGGSVSTLTIQRTQQEDSAVYLCASTLHDGNYGYTFGSGTRLTVV.

This clonotype was counted a few times. V and J are TRBV7-3 and TRBJ2-2, with D possibly being TRBD1 or TRBD2 (5 bases each). Germline lookup yields CDR1 SGHTA and CDR2 FQGTGA. Trimming cost V 6 bases and J 1 base, with 12 bases left between them. This CDR3 contains 15 residues. The CDR3 spells CASRDGTLNTGELFF. In DNA, the CDR3 is TGTGCCAGCAGGGACGGGACGCTGAACACCGGGGAGCTGTTTTTT. Filled out from reference TRBV7-3 and TRBJ2-2, the complete variable domain reads GAGVSQTPSNKVTEKGKYVELRCDPISGHTALYWYRQSLGQGPEFLIYFQGTGAADDSGLPNDRFFAVRPEGSVSTLKIQRTERGDSAVYLCASRDGTLNTGELFFGEGSRLTVL.

A few counts support this clonotype. The chain employs TRBV11-2 and TRBJ1-2; no definite D call. The germline V gene has CDR1 SGHAT and CDR2 FQNNGV. The V end was cut by 4 bases, the J end by 7 bases, with 16 bases between. The length of the CDR3 is 14 residues. CDR3 DNA: TGTGCCAGCAGCTCAGAGATTGAAGGATCTGGCTACACCTTC. Translated, it gives CASSSEIEGSGYTF.

This clonotype was counted ten times or more. The chain carries TRBV25-1 and TRBJ2-7; D is possibly TRBD1 (6 bases). CDR3 size: 12 residues. Trimming took 3 bases from V and 3 from J, leaving 6 bases between them. CDR1 MGHDK and CDR2 SYGVNS come from the germline V gene. CDR3 residues: CASSETGYEQYF. The CDR3 bases are TGTGCCAGCAGTGAGACAGGCTACGAGCAGTACTTC.